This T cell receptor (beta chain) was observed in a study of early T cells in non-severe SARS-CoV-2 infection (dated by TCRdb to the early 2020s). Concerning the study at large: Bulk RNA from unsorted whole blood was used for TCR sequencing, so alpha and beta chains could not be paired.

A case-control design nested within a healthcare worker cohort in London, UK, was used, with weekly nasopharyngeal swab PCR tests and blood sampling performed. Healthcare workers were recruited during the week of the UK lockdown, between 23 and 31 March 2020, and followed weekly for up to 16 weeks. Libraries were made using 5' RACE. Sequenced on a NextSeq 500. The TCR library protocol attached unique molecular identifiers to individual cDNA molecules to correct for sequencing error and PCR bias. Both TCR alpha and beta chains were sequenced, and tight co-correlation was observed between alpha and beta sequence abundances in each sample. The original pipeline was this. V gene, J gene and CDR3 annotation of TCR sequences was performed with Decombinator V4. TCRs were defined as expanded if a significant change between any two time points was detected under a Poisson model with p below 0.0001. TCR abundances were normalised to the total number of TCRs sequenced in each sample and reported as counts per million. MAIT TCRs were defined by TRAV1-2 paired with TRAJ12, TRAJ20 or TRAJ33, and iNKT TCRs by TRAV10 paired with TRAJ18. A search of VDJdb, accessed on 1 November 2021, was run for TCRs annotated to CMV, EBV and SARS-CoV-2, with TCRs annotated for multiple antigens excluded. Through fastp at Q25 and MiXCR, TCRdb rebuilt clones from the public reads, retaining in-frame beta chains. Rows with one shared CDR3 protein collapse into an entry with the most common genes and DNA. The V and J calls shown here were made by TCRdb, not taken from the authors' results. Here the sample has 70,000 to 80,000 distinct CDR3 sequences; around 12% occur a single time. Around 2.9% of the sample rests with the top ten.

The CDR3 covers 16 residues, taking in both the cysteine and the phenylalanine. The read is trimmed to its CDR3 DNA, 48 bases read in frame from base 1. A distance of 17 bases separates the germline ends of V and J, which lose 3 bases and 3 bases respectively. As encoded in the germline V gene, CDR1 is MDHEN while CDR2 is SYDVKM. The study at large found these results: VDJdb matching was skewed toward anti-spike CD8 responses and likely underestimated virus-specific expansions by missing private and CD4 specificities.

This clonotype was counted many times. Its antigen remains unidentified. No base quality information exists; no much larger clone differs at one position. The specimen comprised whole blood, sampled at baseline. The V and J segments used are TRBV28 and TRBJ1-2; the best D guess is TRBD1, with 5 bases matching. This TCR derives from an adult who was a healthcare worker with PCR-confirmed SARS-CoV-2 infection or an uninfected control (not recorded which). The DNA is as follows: TGTGCCAGCAGTTTCCCCTTTAGGGGAGGGGACTATGGCTACACCTTC. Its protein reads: CASSFPFRGGDYGYTF.